The 25 T cell receptor beta chains reported below all come from one sample, sequenced in a study of identical twins. One entry per CDR3 protein, called by TCRdb with MiXCR from the 5' RACE reads. The data contain about 200,000 distinct CDR3 sequences, around 9.6% of them singletons. Input material: memory (CD45RO+) T cells sorted from blood. The source is a woman in her late teens or twenties in good health.

This clonotype was seen more than once but under ten times. This chain connects TRBV12-3 or TRBV12-4 to TRBJ2-7; the D gene could be TRBD1 or TRBD2 (5 bases each). Trimming pared 2 bases from V and 3 bases from J, leaving 11 bases between. The CDR3 length is 14 residues. The CDR3 DNA follows: TGTGCCAGCAGTTTAAGAGAGGGGATCTACGAGCAGTACTTC. Its protein product is CASSLREGIYEQYF.

V gene TRBV28 combines with J gene TRBJ1-1; D gene unclear. The CDR3 extends over 10 amino acids. Between the trimmed V and J ends, which lost 6 bases and 9 bases, there was a span of 8 bases. The germline CDR1 and CDR2 sequences are MDHEN and SYDVKM. In DNA, the CDR3 is TGTGCCAGCAGACAGAGACAAGCTTTCTTT. Translation: CASRQRQAFF.

In its sample, this clonotype was seen many times. The chain combines TRBV5-1 with TRBJ2-1, with D uncertain. CDR3 size: 15 residues. Germline V lookup: CDR1 SGHRS, CDR2 YFSETQ. Trimming pared 4 bases from V and 0 bases from J, leaving 11 bases between. The CDR3 loop is CASSASGASYNEQFF. The CDR3, as DNA: TGCGCCAGCAGCGCGTCTGGCGCCTCCTACAATGAGCAGTTCTTC.

About this clonotype itself: A junction boundary mismatches the germline segment, possibly from a read error. This sequence joins TRBV20-1 and TRBJ2-1; possibly TRBD2 for D (5 bases). Germline CDR1 DFQATT, CDR2 SNEGSKA (reference sequence). The CDR3 extends over 13 amino acids. Here the CDR3 DNA reads TGCAGTCCTAGCTCCCCCACCTACAATGAGCAGTTCTTC. Its translation is CSPSSPTYNEQFF.

The sample holds many counts of this clonotype. The V call is TRBV11-2, the J call TRBJ2-3; possibly TRBD2 for D (5 bases). Germline-derived CDR1 and CDR2 are SGHAT and FQNNGV. This CDR3 contains 14 residues. Trimming shortened V by 2 bases and J by 2 bases, and 8 bases separated the two germline ends. The CDR3 loop reads CASSLYDYTDTQYF. The CDR3 DNA is TGTGCCAGCAGCTTATACGACTACACAGATACGCAGTATTTT.

CDR3: CASSYSTTGTYEQYF. The CDR3 DNA is TGTGCCAGCAGTTACTCTACAACAGGGACCTACGAGCAGTACTTC. The chain carries TRBV6-2 or TRBV6-3 and TRBJ2-7, with D maybe TRBD1 (6 bases). From germline, CDR1 is MNHEY and CDR2 SVGEGT. V lost 0 bases to trimming and J lost 2 bases, with 11 bases between them. The CDR3 contains 15 residues.

This clonotype was recorded many times. The rearrangement links TRBV4-3 to TRBJ2-7; 8 nucleotides align to TRBD1. The V segment lost 2 bases and the J segment 2 bases; nucleotides outside the gene matches: 8. Germline V lookup: CDR1 LGHNA, CDR2 YSLEER. The CDR3 contains 16 residues. The CDR3 here is CASSQLRTGFPYEQYF. The CDR3 DNA sequence: TGCGCCAGCAGCCAACTTAGGACAGGGTTCCCCTACGAGCAGTACTTC.

The table lists this clonotype with a few counts. This chain uses TRBV12-3 or TRBV12-4 with TRBJ2-5, with 9 positions matching TRBD2. Losses at the gene ends were 0 bases for V and 7 bases for J; bases not matched to a gene: 12. This CDR3 region has 17 residues. The CDR3 DNA reads as TGTGCCAGCAGTTTAGCGGATGCGGGAGGGCTCCCAGGGACCCAGTACTTC. This gives the protein CASSLADAGGLPGTQYF.

The chain recombines TRBV6-1 with TRBJ1-1; no clear D gene. Germline loops: CDR1 MNHNS, CDR2 SASEGT. Trimming cost V 7 bases and J 5 bases, with 17 bases left between them. The CDR3 has 14 residues. The chain's CDR3 is CASTDNGVSTEAFF. Here the CDR3 DNA reads TGTGCCAGCACCGATAACGGAGTTTCGACTGAAGCTTTCTTT.

This clonotype was detected only a few times. The gene calls are TRBV20-1 and TRBJ1-4, with 7 nucleotides matching TRBD1. V lost 5 bases to trimming and J lost 8 bases; unmatched junction nucleotides: 8. The CDR3 length is 13 residues. From germline, CDR1 is DFQATT and CDR2 SNEGSKA (reference sequence). The CDR3 DNA reads TGCAGTGCTGGAAGGAACAGGGGAGAAAAACTGTTTTTT. It is translated as CSAGRNRGEKLFF.

The rearrangement links TRBV25-1 to TRBJ1-1; unclear D gene. Germline V gene sequence: CDR1 MGHDK, CDR2 SYGVNS. Trimming shortened V by 3 bases and J by 3 bases, and 14 bases separated the two germline ends. There are 15 residues in the CDR3. The CDR3 here is CASSDAREEDTEAFF. The DNA for the CDR3 is TGTGCCAGCAGTGACGCACGGGAGGAGGACACTGAAGCTTTCTTT. Full variable domain (remainder filled in from reference TRBV25-1 and TRBJ1-1): EADIYQTPRYLVIGTGKKITLECSQTMGHDKMYWYQQDPGMELHLIHYSYGVNSTEKGDLSSESTVSRIRTEHFPLTLESARPSHTSQYLCASSDAREEDTEAFFGQGTRLTVV.

Only a few counts were recorded for this clonotype. The chain links TRBV6-5 to TRBJ2-1, with 13 bases that match TRBD2. Germline CDR1 reads MNHEY; CDR2 reads SVGAGI. The CDR3 spans 15 residues. Trimming at V came to 4 bases and at J to 7 bases, leaving 4 bases not matched to a gene. CDR3 sequence: CASSSRLAGGNEQFF. The CDR3 DNA reads as TGTGCCAGCAGTTCCCGACTAGCGGGGGGAAATGAGCAGTTCTTC.

There are a few counts of this clonotype. The chain recombines TRBV30 with TRBJ1-6, with D unclear. The germline CDR1 and CDR2 sequences are GTSNPN and SVGIG (reference sequence). CDR3 size: 12 residues. Trimming took off 2 bases at V and 7 bases at J, with 6 bases between the two ends. Here the CDR3 reads CAWSKRNSPLHF. The CDR3 DNA reads as TGTGCCTGGAGTAAAAGGAATTCACCCCTCCACTTT.

This clonotype was seen many times. The rearrangement joins TRBV6-5 to TRBJ2-7; 7 bases match TRBD2. The CDR3 spans 14 residues. V was pared by 3 bases and J by 6 bases, with 8 bases of the junction left unmatched. Per the germline V gene, CDR1 is MNHEY and CDR2 is SVGAGI. The CDR3 here is CASSYVGGRSEQYF. CDR3 in DNA: TGTGCCAGCAGTTATGTCGGCGGGAGAAGCGAGCAGTACTTC.

The chain employs TRBV3-1 and TRBJ2-1, with 9 bases lining up with TRBD2. V lost 0 bases, J lost 2 bases, and 5 bases stayed unmatched. Germline CDR1 is LGHDT and CDR2 is YNNKEL (reference sequence). The CDR3 runs to 17 residues. CDR3 sequence: CASSQDLGGRAYNEQFF. CDR3 sequence (DNA): TGTGCCAGCAGCCAAGATCTGGGCGGGAGGGCCTACAATGAGCAGTTCTTC.

The CDR3 bases are TGTGCCAGCACCAACCGGGGGAGCTCCTACAATGAGCAGTTCTTC. Amino acid sequence: CASTNRGSSYNEQFF. J is TRBJ2-1 and V is TRBV2; possibly TRBD2 for D (6 bases). Germline-derived CDR1 and CDR2 are SNHLY and FYNNEI. Between the trimmed V and J ends, which lost 7 bases and 0 bases, there was a span of 13 bases. The CDR3 totals 15 residues.

This chain's CDR3 is CASRNPTGYYGYTF. CDR3 bases: TGTGCCAGCAGGAACCCGACAGGATACTATGGCTACACCTTC. The V and J genes are TRBV12-3 or TRBV12-4 and TRBJ1-2; TRBD1 is a possible D gene (6 bases). The length of the CDR3 is 14 residues. Trimming took 6 bases from V and 3 from J, leaving 14 bases between them.

Many counts were recorded for this clonotype. CDR3: CASSPTLGDQETQYF. In DNA form, the CDR3 reads TGCGCCAGCAGCCCCACTTTGGGGGACCAAGAGACCCAGTACTTC. The chain employs TRBV5-1 and TRBJ2-5; the D call may be TRBD1 or TRBD2 (5 bases each). Germline V lookup: CDR1 SGHRS, CDR2 YFSETQ. This CDR3 spans 15 amino acids. The V end was cut by 4 bases, the J end by 0 bases, with 13 bases between. The entire variable domain, with the rest obtained from reference TRBV5-1 and TRBJ2-5, is as follows: KAGVTQTPRYLIKTRGQQVTLSCSPISGHRSVSWYQQTPGQGLQFLFEYFSETQRNKGNFPGRFSGRQFSNSRSEMNVSTLELGDSALYLCASSPTLGDQETQYFGPGTRLLVL.

This chain joins TRBV20-1 and TRBJ2-2, with D possibly matching TRBD1 (5 bases). The CDR3 runs 15 residues. The germline V gene encodes CDR1 DFQATT and CDR2 SNEGSKA (reference sequence). V shed 0 bases and J shed 5 bases, with 13 bases lying between them. DNA for the CDR3: TGCAGTGCTAGAGATCCCCAGGGTTATACCGGGGAGCTGTTTTTT. Its protein is CSARDPQGYTGELFF.

This clonotype was observed many times. The chain joins TRBV12-3 or TRBV12-4 to TRBJ2-5, with D perhaps matching TRBD2 (6 bases). Trimming removed 6 bases from V and 5 bases from J, with 19 bases in between. CDR3 length: 15 amino acids. CDR3 sequence (DNA): TGTGCCAGCAGCTCCCCATGGGCGACTAGGGAGACCCAGTACTTC. It yields the protein CASSSPWATRETQYF.

This clonotype was seen ten or more times. The chain has TRBV5-6 and TRBJ2-7, with TRBD1 matching over 7 bases. Germline CDR1 SGHDT, CDR2 YYEEEE. The length of the CDR3 is 13 residues. With 7 bases clipped from V and 0 bases from J, the junction kept 4 bases outside the gene matches. CDR3 DNA sequence: TGTGCCAGCCGGGGACAGAGCTCCTACGAGCAGTACTTC. It yields the protein CASRGQSSYEQYF.

The sample holds a few counts of this clonotype. The rearrangement joins TRBV6-1 to TRBJ2-2; a possible D gene is TRBD1 (5 bases). Per germline, CDR1 MNHNS and CDR2 SASEGT. Trimming removed 2 bases at V and 8 bases at J, with 12 bases between. The CDR3 has 14 residues. CDR3 residues: CASSETGANGELFF. DNA for the CDR3: TGTGCCAGCAGTGAAACAGGCGCCAATGGGGAGCTGTTTTTT.

This sequence joins TRBV7-6 and TRBJ2-1, with 7 bases identical to TRBD2. V lost 2 bases and J lost 8; bases outside the gene matches: 12. This CDR3 comprises 16 residues. From germline, CDR1 is SGHVS and CDR2 FNYEAQ. The CDR3 coding sequence is TGTGCCAGCAGCTTATTAGCGGCTAGCGGACCGGATGAGCAGTTCTTC. Translating it yields CASSLLAASGPDEQFF.

The V gene is TRBV10-3, the J gene TRBJ1-2, with 7 bases lining up with TRBD1. The CDR3 is made up of 13 amino acids. The junction had 9 bases not matched to a gene; V was cut back by 7 bases and J by 7 bases. CDR1 ENHRY and CDR2 SYGVKD come from the germline V gene. In nucleotides, the CDR3 is TGTGCCATCACCGAAGACAGGGCATCTGGCTACACCTTC. Its translation is CAITEDRASGYTF.

J is TRBJ2-5 and V is TRBV18; TRBD1 aligns across 9 bases. V was clipped by 3 bases and J by 2 bases; unmatched bases: 4. In germline, CDR1 is KGHSH, CDR2 LQKENI. This CDR3 is built from 15 residues. This chain's CDR3 is CASSPTGGNQETQYF. The CDR3 DNA is TGTGCCAGCTCACCGACAGGGGGGAATCAAGAGACCCAGTACTTC.